These 22 T cell receptor beta chains were all obtained from the same sample, sequenced in a study of cytomegalovirus exposure and HLA in healthy donors. A multiplex PCR was run with 60 Vbeta primers and 13 Jbeta primers. The table came from immunoSEQ multiplex PCR; TCRdb's copy has only in-frame clones and leaves some out. The sample gives about 84,000 clones, about 90% of which show up once; less than 2.5% is in the top ten. Sequencing input: PBMCs. The origin of the receptors is a man younger than 30 in good health and CMV-seronegative.

The V and J genes are TRBV28 and TRBJ2-7; D perhaps matches TRBD1 (6 bases). The CDR3 spans 11 residues. CDR1 MDHEN and CDR2 SYDVKM come from the germline V gene. Trimming cost V 8 bases and J 6 bases, with 11 bases left between them. The CDR3 here is CASQGPSEQYF. The CDR3 bases are TGTGCCAGCCAGGGGCCTTCCGAGCAGTACTTC. Using reference TRBV28 and TRBJ2-7 for the parts outside the CDR3, the full variable domain is DVKVTQSSRYLVKRTGEKVFLECVQDMDHENMFWYRQDPGLGLRLIYFSYDVKMKEKGDIPEGYSVSREKKERFSLILESASTNQTSMYLCASQGPSEQYFGPGTRLTVT.

The chain joins TRBV2 to TRBJ1-5; D not certain. Germline CDR1 is SNHLY and CDR2 is FYNNEI. Between the trimmed V and J ends, which lost 1 base and 3 bases, there was a span of 10 bases. The CDR3 contains 15 residues. CDR3 DNA sequence: TGTGCCAGCAGTGAAGAGACAAATATCAATCAGCCCCAGCATTTT. It translates to CASSEETNINQPQHF.

The chain combines TRBV19 with TRBJ2-3; TRBD1 matches at 9 bases. Looked up from germline, CDR1 is LNHDA and CDR2 is SQIVND (reference sequence). With V trimmed by 7 bases and J by 1 base, 6 bases remained unmatched. This CDR3 spans 15 amino acids. The chain's CDR3 is CASKSGQGGTDTQYF. Here the CDR3 DNA reads TGTGCCAGTAAATCGGGACAGGGCGGCACAGATACGCAGTATTTT.

The V and J genes are TRBV7-3 and TRBJ2-1; 8 bases align to TRBD2. Per germline, CDR1 SGHTA and CDR2 FQGTGA. Trimming removed 1 base from V and 7 bases from J; junction bases left unmatched: 6. The CDR3 has 15 amino acids. DNA for the CDR3: TGTGCCAGCAGCTTAAAGTTTAGCGGGATTAATGAGCAGTTCTTC. It translates to CASSLKFSGINEQFF.

V usage is TRBV7-9 and J usage is TRBJ1-2; 9 bases map to TRBD1. CDR3 length: 17 residues. V gave up 4 bases and J gave up 1 base; unmatched junction bases: 10. CDR1 SEHNR and CDR2 FQNEAQ come from the germline V gene (reference sequence). CDR3 sequence: CASSSPGTGLVNYGYTF. The CDR3, as DNA: TGTGCCAGCAGCTCCCCCGGGACAGGGCTGGTTAACTATGGCTACACCTTC.

V gene TRBV29-1 combines with J gene TRBJ2-5; 9 bases are shared with TRBD2. The trim removed 2 bases at V and 5 bases at J, leaving 9 bases unmatched. This CDR3 has 15 amino acids. Germline CDR1 reads SQVTM; CDR2 reads ANQGSEA. The CDR3 protein is CSVERGLAGRETQYF. In DNA, the CDR3 is TGCAGCGTTGAACGGGGCCTAGCGGGAAGGGAGACCCAGTACTTC.

DNA of the CDR3: TGTGCCAGCAGCGTAGTCTTCGGCGGGGAGCTGTTTTTT. It codes for CASSVVFGGELFF. This chain connects TRBV9 to TRBJ2-2; D uncertain. With 0 bases removed from V and 7 bases from J, the gap between germline ends came to 7 bases. The CDR3 extends over 13 amino acids. Germline loops: CDR1 SGDLS, CDR2 YYNGEE.

The chain carries TRBV6-1 and TRBJ1-5, with 7 bases matching TRBD1. V trimming: 8 bases; J trimming: 4 bases; junction bases outside the gene matches: 5. The CDR3 covers 13 residues. Germline V gene data show CDR1 as MNHNS and CDR2 as SASEGT. In DNA, the CDR3 is TGTGCCAGCGAACTCAGGGGGAATCAGCCCCAGCATTTT. It specifies CASELRGNQPQHF.

There are a few counts of this clone. This sequence joins TRBV9 and TRBJ1-2; maybe TRBD1 (5 bases). V was cut by 1 base and J by 1 base, with 17 bases left in between. CDR3 length: 17 residues. Germline assignment: CDR1 SGDLS and CDR2 YYNGEE. In DNA, the CDR3 is TGTGCCAGCAGCGTAACCCCTCGACAGAATAGTAACTATGGCTACACCTTC. This codes for CASSVTPRQNSNYGYTF. Full variable domain (missing parts from reference TRBV9 and TRBJ1-2): DSGVTQTPKHLITATGQRVTLRCSPRSGDLSVYWYQQSLDQGLQFLIQYYNGEERAKGNILERFSAQQFPDLHSELNLSSLELGDSALYFCASSVTPRQNSNYGYTFGSGTRLTVV.

The chain combines TRBV14 with TRBJ2-1, with 9 nucleotides matching TRBD2. The germline gives CDR1 SGHDN, CDR2 FVKESK. Germline trimming cut 5 bases from V and 12 bases from J; bases unmatched to any gene: 17. This CDR3 spans 16 amino acids. The CDR3 protein is CASSLPGLAGRAGQFF. Written as DNA, the CDR3 is TGTGCCAGCAGCTTGCCGGGCCTAGCGGGAAGGGCCGGGCAGTTCTTC. The full variable domain, rest sourced from reference TRBV14 and TRBJ2-1, is EAGVTQFPSHSVIEKGQTVTLRCDPISGHDNLYWYRRVMGKEIKFLLHFVKESKQDESGMPNNRFLAERTGGTYSTLKVQPAELEDSGVYFCASSLPGLAGRAGQFFGPGTRLTVL.

The rearrangement links TRBV28 to TRBJ2-1; unclear D gene. V was clipped by 5 bases and J by 8 bases, with 13 bases between them. This CDR3 comprises 13 residues. CDR1 is MDHEN, CDR2 SYDVKM, per germline. This CDR3 is CASSPGPAHEQFF. CDR3 nucleotide sequence: TGTGCCAGCAGTCCTGGCCCTGCCCATGAGCAGTTCTTC.

The rearrangement joins TRBV7-2 to TRBJ2-6; 12 nucleotides match TRBD1. Looked up from germline, CDR1 is SGHTA and CDR2 is FQGNSA. This CDR3 region has 18 residues. J lost 4 bases, V lost 5 bases, and 9 bases had no gene match. The CDR3: CASSGPGQGAGGANVLTF. CDR3 in DNA: TGTGCCAGCAGCGGACCGGGACAGGGGGCGGGAGGGGCCAACGTCCTGACTTTC.

The CDR3 spells CASSLSGSGNTQYF. In nucleotides, the CDR3 is TGTGCCAGCAGTTTAAGCGGGAGTGGAAATACGCAGTATTTT. The genes are TRBV27 and TRBJ2-3; 8 nucleotides line up with TRBD2. The CDR3 totals 14 residues. The V gene end was trimmed by 2 bases and the J gene end by 7 bases; junction bases not matched to a gene: 5. Germline lookup yields CDR1 MNHEY and CDR2 SMNVEV (reference sequence).

The V and J genes are TRBV2 and TRBJ1-2; a possible D gene is TRBD1 (6 bases). Germline V gene data show CDR1 as SNHLY and CDR2 as FYNNEI. The CDR3 is 12 amino acids. The ends were cut back, 8 bases at V and 0 bases at J, with 7 bases in the middle. CDR3 in amino acids: CASDRTNYGYTF. DNA of the CDR3: TGTGCCAGCGACAGGACTAACTATGGCTACACCTTC.

The V and J genes are TRBV9 and TRBJ2-2, with 7 positions matching TRBD2. V was pared by 0 bases and J by 8 bases, with 10 bases of the junction left unmatched. The CDR3 runs 16 residues. Looked up from germline, CDR1 is SGDLS and CDR2 is YYNGEE. The CDR3 is CASSVEGGSYRGELFF. CDR3 nucleotide sequence: TGTGCCAGCAGCGTAGAAGGCGGGAGTTACCGTGGGGAGCTGTTTTTT.

The chain links TRBV10-1 to TRBJ1-5; no clear D gene. Per the germline V gene, CDR1 is WNHNN and CDR2 is SYGVQD (reference sequence). V was clipped by 5 bases and J by 8 bases, with 19 bases between them. The CDR3 spans 15 residues. In DNA, the CDR3 is TGCGCCAGCAGTCGAGGGCAAGCCCCCCCAAAGCCCCAGCATTTT. Translated, it gives CASSRGQAPPKPQHF.

The chain has TRBV4-2 and TRBJ2-7; D remains unclear. The length of the CDR3 is 11 residues. The germline CDR1 and CDR2 sequences are LGHNA and YNFKEQ. V dropped 0 bases and J dropped 9 bases, with 6 bases sitting between them. The CDR3 region has the DNA TGTGCCAGCAGCCAAGATACTTCGCAGTACTTC. It specifies CASSQDTSQYF.

This rearrangement joins TRBV27 to TRBJ1-1; 9 bases are shared with TRBD1. V lost 4 bases and J lost 4; bases outside the gene matches: 7. CDR1 and CDR2 from the germline V gene are MNHEY and SMNVEV (reference sequence). CDR3 length equals 15 residues. The CDR3 DNA sequence: TGTGCCAGCAGTTCCCTATGGGACAGGGCCACTGAAGCTTTCTTT. It translates to CASSSLWDRATEAFF.

A single count supports this clone. This chain uses TRBV28 with TRBJ2-7; 7 bases align to TRBD1. V dropped 7 bases and J dropped 3; count of bases not matched to a gene: 9. CDR3 length: 14 residues. Germline CDR1 reads MDHEN; CDR2 reads SYDVKM. The chain's CDR3 is CASTGQGDNYEQYF. In DNA form, the CDR3 reads TGTGCCAGCACCGGGCAGGGGGACAACTACGAGCAGTACTTC. The complete variable domain, with remaining parts taken from reference TRBV28 and TRBJ2-7, reads DVKVTQSSRYLVKRTGEKVFLECVQDMDHENMFWYRQDPGLGLRLIYFSYDVKMKEKGDIPEGYSVSREKKERFSLILESASTNQTSMYLCASTGQGDNYEQYFGPGTRLTVT.

This sequence joins TRBV6-1 and TRBJ2-5, with 8 positions matching TRBD1. This CDR3 is built from 15 residues. After removal of 1 base from V and 6 bases from J, the junction contained 7 bases not matched to a gene. In germline, CDR1 is MNHNS, CDR2 SASEGT. CDR3 region: CASSEVPGGVKTQYF. The CDR3 region has the DNA TGTGCCAGCAGTGAAGTACCAGGGGGCGTAAAGACCCAGTACTTC.

This clone was recorded a few times. This sequence joins TRBV29-1 and TRBJ1-4; weak D call: TRBD1 (5 bases). The CDR3 runs 14 residues. The V and J ends lost 0 bases and 2 bases respectively, with 7 bases between them. Germline CDR1 SQVTM, CDR2 ANQGSEA. Here the CDR3 reads CSVEEAGTNEKLFF. DNA of the CDR3: TGCAGCGTTGAAGAGGCAGGGACTAATGAAAAACTGTTTTTT.

CDR3 loop: CASSSEARGVYGYTF. The DNA of the CDR3 is TGTGCCAGCAGCTCAGAGGCCCGGGGGGTTTATGGCTACACCTTC. The chain combines TRBV7-8 with TRBJ1-2, with D possibly matching TRBD1 (5 bases). This CDR3 is 15 amino acids long. Germline-derived CDR1 and CDR2 are SGHVS and FQNEAQ. Trimming removed 4 bases from V and 5 bases from J, with 17 bases in between.